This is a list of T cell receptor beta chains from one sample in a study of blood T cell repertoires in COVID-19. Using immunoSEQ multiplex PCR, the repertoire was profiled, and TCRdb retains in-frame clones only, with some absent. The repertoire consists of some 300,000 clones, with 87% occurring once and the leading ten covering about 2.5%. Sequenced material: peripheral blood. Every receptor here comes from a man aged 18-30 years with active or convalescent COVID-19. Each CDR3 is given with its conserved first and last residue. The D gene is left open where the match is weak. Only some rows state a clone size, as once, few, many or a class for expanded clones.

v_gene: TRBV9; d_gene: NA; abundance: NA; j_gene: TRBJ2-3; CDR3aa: CASSDGVYTDTQYF; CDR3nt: TGTGCCAGCAGCGATGGTGTCTACACAGATACGCAGTATTTT
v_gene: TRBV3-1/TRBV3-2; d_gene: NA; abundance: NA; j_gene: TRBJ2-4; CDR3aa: CASSHSGTFLAKNIQYF; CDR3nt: TGTGCCAGCAGCCACTCCGGGACTTTCCTAGCCAAAAACATTCAGTACTTC
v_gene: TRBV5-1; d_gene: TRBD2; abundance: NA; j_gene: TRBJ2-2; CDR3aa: CASTELAGGATGELFF; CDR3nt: TGCGCCAGCACCGAACTAGCGGGGGGGGCCACCGGGGAGCTGTTTTTT
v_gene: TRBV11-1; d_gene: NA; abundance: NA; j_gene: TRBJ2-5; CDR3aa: CASSLGETVVETQYF; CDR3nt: TGTGCCAGCAGCTTAGGAGAGACAGTGGTAGAGACCCAGTACTTC
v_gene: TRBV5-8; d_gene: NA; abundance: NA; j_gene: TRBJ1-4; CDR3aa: CASSFPESEELFF; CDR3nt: TGTGCCAGCAGCTTCCCCGAATCGGAGGAACTGTTTTTT
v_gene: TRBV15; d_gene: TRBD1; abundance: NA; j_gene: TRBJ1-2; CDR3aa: CATFKGARRGYTF; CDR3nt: TGTGCCACCTTCAAGGGGGCTCGGCGGGGCTACACCTTC
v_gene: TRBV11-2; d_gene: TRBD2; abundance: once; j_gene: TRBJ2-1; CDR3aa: CASSQGLAGGYNEQFF; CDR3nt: TGTGCCAGCAGCCAGGGGCTAGCGGGAGGGTACAATGAGCAGTTCTTC
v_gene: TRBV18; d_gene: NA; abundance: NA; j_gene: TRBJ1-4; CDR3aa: CASSHQKIAAKSTNEKLFF; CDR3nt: TGTGCCAGCTCTCATCAGAAGATAGCGGCAAAATCAACTAATGAAAAACTGTTTTTT
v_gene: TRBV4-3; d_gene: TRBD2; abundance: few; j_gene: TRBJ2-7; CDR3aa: CASSQDSSGAGEQYF; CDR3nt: TGCGCCAGCAGCCAAGATTCTAGCGGGGCCGGGGAGCAGTACTTC
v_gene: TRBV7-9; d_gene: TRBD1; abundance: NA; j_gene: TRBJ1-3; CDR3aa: CASSPGTATGNTIYF; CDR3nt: TGTGCCAGCAGCCCGGGGACAGCAACGGGAAACACCATATATTTT
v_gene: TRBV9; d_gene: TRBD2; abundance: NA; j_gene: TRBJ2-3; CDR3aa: CASSRSGASTDTQYF; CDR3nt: TGTGCCAGCAGTCGGAGCGGGGCCAGCACAGATACGCAGTATTTT
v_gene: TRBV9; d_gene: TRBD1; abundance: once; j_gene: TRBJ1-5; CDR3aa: CASSLTGDQPQHF; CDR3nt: TGTGCCAGCAGCCTGACAGGGGACCAGCCCCAGCATTTT
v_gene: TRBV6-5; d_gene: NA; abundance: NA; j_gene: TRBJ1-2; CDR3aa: CASSPQGDYGYTF; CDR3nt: TGTGCCAGCAGCCCACAGGGAGACTATGGCTACACCTTC
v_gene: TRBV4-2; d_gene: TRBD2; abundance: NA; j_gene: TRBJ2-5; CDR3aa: CASSQDVQGLAGVIQETQYF; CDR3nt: TGTGCCAGCAGCCAAGATGTACAGGGACTAGCGGGAGTGATACAAGAGACCCAGTACTTC
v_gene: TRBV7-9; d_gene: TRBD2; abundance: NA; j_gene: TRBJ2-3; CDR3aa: CASSPSGSTTDTQYF; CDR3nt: TGTGCCAGCAGCCCGAGCGGGAGTACGACAGATACGCAGTATTTT
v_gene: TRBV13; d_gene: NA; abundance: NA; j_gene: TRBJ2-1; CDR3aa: CASSSRGYYNEQFF; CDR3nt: TGTGCCAGCAGCAGTAGGGGGTACTACAATGAGCAGTTCTTC
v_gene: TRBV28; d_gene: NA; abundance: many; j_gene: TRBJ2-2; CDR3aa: CASTRGNKGELFF; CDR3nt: TGTGCCAGCACCCGGGGTAATAAGGGGGAGCTGTTTTTT
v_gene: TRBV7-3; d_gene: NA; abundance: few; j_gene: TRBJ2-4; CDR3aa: CASSLTSQNIQYF; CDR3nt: TGTGCCAGCAGCTTAACGAGCCAAAACATTCAGTACTTC
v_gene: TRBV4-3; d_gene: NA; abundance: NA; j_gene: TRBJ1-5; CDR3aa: CASSPFVESNQPQHF; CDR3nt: TGCGCCAGCAGCCCCTTTGTAGAGAGCAATCAGCCCCAGCATTTT
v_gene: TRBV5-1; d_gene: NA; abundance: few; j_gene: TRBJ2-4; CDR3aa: CASSLRTKNIQYF; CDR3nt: TGCGCCAGCAGCTTGAGAACTAAAAACATTCAGTACTTC
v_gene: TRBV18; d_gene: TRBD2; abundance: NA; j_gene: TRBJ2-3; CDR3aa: CASSTSGGAADTQYF; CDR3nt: TGTGCCAGCTCAACTAGCGGGGGGGCAGCAGATACGCAGTATTTT
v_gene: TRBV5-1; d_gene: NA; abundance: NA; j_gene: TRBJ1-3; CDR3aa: CASSLAGNTGNTIYF; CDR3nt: TGCGCCAGCAGCTTAGCCGGGAACACTGGAAACACCATATATTTT
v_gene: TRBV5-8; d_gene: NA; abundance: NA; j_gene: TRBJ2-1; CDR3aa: CASSHGRRVFSYNEQFF; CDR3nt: TGTGCCAGCAGCCATGGTAGGCGGGTCTTTTCCTACAATGAGCAGTTCTTC
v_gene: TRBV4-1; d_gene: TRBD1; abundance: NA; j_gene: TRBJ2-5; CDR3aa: CASSRSTGKEETQYF; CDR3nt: TGCGCCAGCAGCCGCTCGACAGGGAAGGAAGAGACCCAGTACTTC
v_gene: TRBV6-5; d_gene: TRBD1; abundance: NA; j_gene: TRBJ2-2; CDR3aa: CASGGQGRTGELFF; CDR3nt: TGTGCCAGCGGAGGACAGGGGCGCACCGGGGAGCTGTTTTTT
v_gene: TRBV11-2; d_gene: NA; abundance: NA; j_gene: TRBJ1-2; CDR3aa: CASSSRGYGYTF; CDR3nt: TGTGCCAGCAGCTCCCGGGGGTATGGCTACACCTTC
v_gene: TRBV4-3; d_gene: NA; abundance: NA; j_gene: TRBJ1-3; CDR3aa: CASSQDEQLGNTIYF; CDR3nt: TGCGCCAGCAGCCAAGATGAACAGCTTGGAAACACCATATATTTT
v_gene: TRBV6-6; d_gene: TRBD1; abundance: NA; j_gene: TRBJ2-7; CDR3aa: CASCQGTGTYEQYF; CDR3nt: TGTGCCAGCTGCCAGGGGACAGGGACCTACGAGCAGTACTTC
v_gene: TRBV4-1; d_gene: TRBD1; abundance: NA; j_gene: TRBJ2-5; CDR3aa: CASSQQTGRETQYF; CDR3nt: TGCGCCAGCAGTCAGCAGACAGGGCGAGAGACCCAGTACTTC